This TCR beta chain was recovered during a study of CD8+ T cells in alopecia areata. This CDR3 has 13 residues. Germline V CDR1 and CDR2: SNHLY, FYNNEI. Trimming shortened V by 7 bases and J by 4 bases, and 14 bases separated the two germline ends. cDNA serving as the sequencing template came from extracted, reverse transcribed RNA. Only in-frame clones appear in the TCRdb table, and some are missing; sequencing was by immunoSEQ multiplex PCR. The profile shows 120,000 or so clones, about 50% of them singletons. Using a FACSAria, the CD4+ and CD8+ T cells were sorted from the PBMCs. This clone occurred a few times.

This clonotype was sampled from a human donor with alopecia areata. The gene calls are TRBV2 and TRBJ2-7; D may be TRBD1 (5 bases). The specimen sequenced was NKG2D-low CD8+ T cells sorted from blood. The CDR3 coding sequence is TGTGCCAGCATGGGGCTCGGGTTGTACGAGCAGTACTTC. Translation: CASMGLGLYEQYF.